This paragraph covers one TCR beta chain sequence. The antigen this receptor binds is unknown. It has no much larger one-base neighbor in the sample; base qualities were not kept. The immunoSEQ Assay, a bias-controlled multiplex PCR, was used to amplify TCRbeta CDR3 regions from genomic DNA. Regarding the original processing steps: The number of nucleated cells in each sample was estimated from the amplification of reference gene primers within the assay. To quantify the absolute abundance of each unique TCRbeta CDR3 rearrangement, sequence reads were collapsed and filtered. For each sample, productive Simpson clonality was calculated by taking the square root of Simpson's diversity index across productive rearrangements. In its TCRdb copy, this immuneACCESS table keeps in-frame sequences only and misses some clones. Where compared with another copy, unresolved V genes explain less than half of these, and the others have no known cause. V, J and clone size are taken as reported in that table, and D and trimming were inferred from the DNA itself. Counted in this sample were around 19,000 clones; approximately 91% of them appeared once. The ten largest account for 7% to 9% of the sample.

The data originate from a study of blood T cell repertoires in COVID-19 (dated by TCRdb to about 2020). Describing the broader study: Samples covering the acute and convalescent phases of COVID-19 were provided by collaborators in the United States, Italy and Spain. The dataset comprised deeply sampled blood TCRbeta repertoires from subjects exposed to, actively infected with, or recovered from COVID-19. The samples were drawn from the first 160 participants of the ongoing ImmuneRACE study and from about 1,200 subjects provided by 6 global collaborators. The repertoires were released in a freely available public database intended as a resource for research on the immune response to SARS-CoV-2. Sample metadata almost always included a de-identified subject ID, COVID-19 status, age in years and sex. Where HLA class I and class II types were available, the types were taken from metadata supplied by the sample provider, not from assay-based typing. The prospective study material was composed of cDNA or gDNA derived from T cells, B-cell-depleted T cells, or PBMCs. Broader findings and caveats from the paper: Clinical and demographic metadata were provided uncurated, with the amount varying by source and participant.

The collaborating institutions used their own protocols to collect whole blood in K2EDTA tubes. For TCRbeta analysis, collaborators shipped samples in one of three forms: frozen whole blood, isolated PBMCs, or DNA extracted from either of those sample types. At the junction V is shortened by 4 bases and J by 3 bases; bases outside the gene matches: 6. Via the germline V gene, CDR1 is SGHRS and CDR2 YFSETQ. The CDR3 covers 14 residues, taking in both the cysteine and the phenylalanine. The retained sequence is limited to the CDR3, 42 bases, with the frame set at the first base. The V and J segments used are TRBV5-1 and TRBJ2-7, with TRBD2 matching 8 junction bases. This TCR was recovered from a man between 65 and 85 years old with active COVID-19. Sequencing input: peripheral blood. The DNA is TGCGCCAGCAGCCCCACGCTAGCGGGCTACGAGCAGTACTTC. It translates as CASSPTLAGYEQYF.